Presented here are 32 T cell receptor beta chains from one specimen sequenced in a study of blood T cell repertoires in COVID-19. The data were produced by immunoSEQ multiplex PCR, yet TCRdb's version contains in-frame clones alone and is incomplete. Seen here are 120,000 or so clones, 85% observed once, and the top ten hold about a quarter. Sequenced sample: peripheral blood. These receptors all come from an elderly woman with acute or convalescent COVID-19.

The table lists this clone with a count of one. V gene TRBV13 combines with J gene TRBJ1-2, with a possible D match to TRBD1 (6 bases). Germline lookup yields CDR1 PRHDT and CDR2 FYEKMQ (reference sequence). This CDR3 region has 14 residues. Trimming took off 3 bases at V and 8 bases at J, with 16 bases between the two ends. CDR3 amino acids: CASSFRGIVSGYTF. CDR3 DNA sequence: TGTGCCAGCAGCTTTAGGGGGATCGTAAGCGGCTACACCTTC.

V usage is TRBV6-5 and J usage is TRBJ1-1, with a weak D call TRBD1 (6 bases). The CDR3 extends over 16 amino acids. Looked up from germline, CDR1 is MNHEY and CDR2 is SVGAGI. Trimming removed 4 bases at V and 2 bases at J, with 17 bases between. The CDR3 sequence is CASSSRVYRDNTEAFF. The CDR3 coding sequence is TGTGCCAGCAGTTCGAGGGTCTACAGGGATAACACTGAAGCTTTCTTT.

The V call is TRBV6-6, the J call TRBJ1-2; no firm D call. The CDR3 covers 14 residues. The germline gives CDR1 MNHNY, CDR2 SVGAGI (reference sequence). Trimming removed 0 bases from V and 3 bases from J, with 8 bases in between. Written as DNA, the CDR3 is TGTGCCAGCAGTTACTCCACAGAGTACTATGGCTACACCTTC. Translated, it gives CASSYSTEYYGYTF.

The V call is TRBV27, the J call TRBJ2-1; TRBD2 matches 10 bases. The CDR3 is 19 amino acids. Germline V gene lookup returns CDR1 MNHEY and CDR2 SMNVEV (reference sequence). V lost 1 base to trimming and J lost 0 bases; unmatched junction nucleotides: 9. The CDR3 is CASSLFISGGLTSYNEQFF. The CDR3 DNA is TGTGCCAGCAGTTTATTCATTAGCGGGGGGTTAACCTCCTACAATGAGCAGTTCTTC.

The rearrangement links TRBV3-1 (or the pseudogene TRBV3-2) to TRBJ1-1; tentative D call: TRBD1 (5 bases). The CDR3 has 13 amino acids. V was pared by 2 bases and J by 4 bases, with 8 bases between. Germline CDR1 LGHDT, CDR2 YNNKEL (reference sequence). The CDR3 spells CASSQNRGTEAFF. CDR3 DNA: TGTGCCAGCAGCCAAAATAGGGGCACTGAAGCTTTCTTT.

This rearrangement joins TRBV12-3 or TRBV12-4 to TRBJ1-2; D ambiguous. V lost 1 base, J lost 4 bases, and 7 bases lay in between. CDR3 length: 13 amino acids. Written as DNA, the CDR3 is TGTGCCAGCAGTTTAGGAGGCCTCTATGGCTACACCTTC. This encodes CASSLGGLYGYTF.

The CDR3 DNA follows: TGTGCCAGTAACCTAGCGGGGATTAATGAGCAGTTCTTC. It specifies CASNLAGINEQFF. The chain joins TRBV19 to TRBJ2-1; 9 bases are shared with TRBD2. The germline CDR1 and CDR2 sequences are LNHDA and SQIVND (reference sequence). The CDR3 runs 13 residues. Unmatched junction bases numbered 5, after V lost 7 bases and J lost 7 bases. The whole variable domain, filled in from reference TRBV19 and TRBJ2-1, reads DGGITQSPKYLFRKEGQNVTLSCEQNLNHDAMYWYRQDPGQGLRLIYYSQIVNDFQKGDIAEGYSVSREKKESFPLTVTSAQKNPTAFYLCASNLAGINEQFFGPGTRLTVL.

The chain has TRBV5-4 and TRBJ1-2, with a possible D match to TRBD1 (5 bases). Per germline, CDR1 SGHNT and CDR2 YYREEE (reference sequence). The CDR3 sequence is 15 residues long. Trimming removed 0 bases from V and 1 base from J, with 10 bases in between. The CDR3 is CASSLVRAVNYGYTF. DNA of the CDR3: TGTGCCAGCAGCTTGGTCAGGGCCGTTAACTATGGCTACACCTTC.

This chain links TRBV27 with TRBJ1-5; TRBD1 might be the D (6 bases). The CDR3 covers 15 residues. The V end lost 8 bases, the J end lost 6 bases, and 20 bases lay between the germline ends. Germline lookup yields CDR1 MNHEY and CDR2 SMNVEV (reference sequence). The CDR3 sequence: CASGGTGREAQPQHF. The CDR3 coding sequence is TGTGCCAGCGGAGGCACAGGGAGGGAGGCTCAGCCCCAGCATTTT.

This CDR3 reads CASSIQGRGYTF. The CDR3 DNA is TGTGCCAGCAGCATTCAGGGGCGGGGCTACACCTTC. The chain links TRBV28 to TRBJ1-2; a possible D gene is TRBD1 (6 bases). The CDR3 has 12 amino acids. The V and J ends lost 6 bases and 8 bases respectively, with 13 bases between them. Germline V CDR1 and CDR2: MDHEN, SYDVKM.

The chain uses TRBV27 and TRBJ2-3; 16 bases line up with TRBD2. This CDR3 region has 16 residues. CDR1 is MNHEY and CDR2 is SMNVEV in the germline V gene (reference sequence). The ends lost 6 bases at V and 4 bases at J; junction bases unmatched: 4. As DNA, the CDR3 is TGTGCCAGCAGGGGGACTAGCGGGGGGGCCGCAGATACGCAGTATTTT. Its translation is CASRGTSGGAADTQYF.

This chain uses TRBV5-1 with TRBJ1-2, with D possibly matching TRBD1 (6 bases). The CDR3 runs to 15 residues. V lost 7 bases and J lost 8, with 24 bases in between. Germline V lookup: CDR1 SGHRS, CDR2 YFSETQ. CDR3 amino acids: CASHTFEGVQGGYTF. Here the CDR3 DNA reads TGCGCCAGCCATACTTTTGAAGGTGTACAGGGAGGCTACACCTTC.

The CDR3 here is CSVATPTNYGYTF. Here the CDR3 DNA reads TGCAGCGTTGCCACACCAACTAACTATGGCTACACCTTC. The rearrangement joins TRBV29-1 to TRBJ1-2; the D is unclear. V lost 4 bases, J lost 0 bases, and 9 bases lay in between. The CDR3 runs 13 residues. Germline CDR1 reads SQVTM; CDR2 reads ANQGSEA. Variable domain in full (rest from reference TRBV29-1 and TRBJ1-2): SAVISQKPSRDICQRGTSLTIQCQVDSQVTMMFWYRQQPGQSLTLIATANQGSEATYESGFVIDKFPISRPNLTFSTLTVSNMSPEDSSIYLCSVATPTNYGYTFGSGTRLTVV.

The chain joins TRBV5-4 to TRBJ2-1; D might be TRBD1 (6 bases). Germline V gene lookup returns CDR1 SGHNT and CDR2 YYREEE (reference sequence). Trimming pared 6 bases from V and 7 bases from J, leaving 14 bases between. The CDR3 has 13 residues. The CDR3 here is CASNDRPNNEQFF. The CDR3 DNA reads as TGTGCCAGCAACGACAGGCCGAATAATGAGCAGTTCTTC. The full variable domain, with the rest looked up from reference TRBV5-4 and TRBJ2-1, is ETGVTQSPTHLIKTRGQQVTLRCSSQSGHNTVSWYQQALGQGPQFIFQYYREEENGRGNFPPRFSGLQFPNYSSELNVNALELDDSALYLCASNDRPNNEQFFGPGTRLTVL.

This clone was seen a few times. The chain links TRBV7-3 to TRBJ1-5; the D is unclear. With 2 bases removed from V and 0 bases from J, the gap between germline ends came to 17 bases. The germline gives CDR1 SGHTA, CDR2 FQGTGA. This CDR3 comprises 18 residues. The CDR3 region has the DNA TGTGCCAGCAGCTTATTCTCGGGAGGCCCTTATAGCAATCAGCCCCAGCATTTT. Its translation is CASSLFSGGPYSNQPQHF.

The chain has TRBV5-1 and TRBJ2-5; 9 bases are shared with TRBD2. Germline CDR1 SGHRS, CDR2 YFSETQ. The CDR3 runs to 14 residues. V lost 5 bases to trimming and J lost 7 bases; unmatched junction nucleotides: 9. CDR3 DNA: TGCGCCAGCAGTACCGGGACTAGCTTCGGGACCCAGTACTTC. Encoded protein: CASSTGTSFGTQYF.

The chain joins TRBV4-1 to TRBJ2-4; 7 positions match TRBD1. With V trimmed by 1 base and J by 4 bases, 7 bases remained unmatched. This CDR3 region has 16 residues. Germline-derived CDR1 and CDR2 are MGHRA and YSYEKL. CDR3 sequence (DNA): TGCGCCAGCAGCCAAGTTTTAGGGGGACAGAAAAACATTCAGTACTTC. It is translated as CASSQVLGGQKNIQYF.

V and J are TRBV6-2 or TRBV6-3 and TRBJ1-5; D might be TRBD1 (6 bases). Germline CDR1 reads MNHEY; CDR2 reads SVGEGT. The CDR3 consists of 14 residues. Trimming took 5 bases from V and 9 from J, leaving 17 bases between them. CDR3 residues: CASSQGTPTSPQHF. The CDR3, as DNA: TGTGCCAGCAGTCAAGGGACACCGACTTCGCCCCAGCATTTT.

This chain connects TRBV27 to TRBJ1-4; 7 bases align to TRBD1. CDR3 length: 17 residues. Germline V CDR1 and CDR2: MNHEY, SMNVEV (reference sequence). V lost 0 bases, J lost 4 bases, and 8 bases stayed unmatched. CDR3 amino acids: CASSLSPPGQINEKLFF. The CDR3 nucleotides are TGTGCCAGCAGTTTATCCCCCCCGGGACAGATTAATGAAAAACTGTTTTTT. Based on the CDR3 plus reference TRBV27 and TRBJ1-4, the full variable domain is EAQVTQNPRYLITVTGKKLTVTCSQNMNHEYMSWYRQDPGLGLRQIYYSMNVEVTDKGDVPEGYKVSRKEKRNFPLILESPSPNQTSLYFCASSLSPPGQINEKLFFGSGTQLSVL.

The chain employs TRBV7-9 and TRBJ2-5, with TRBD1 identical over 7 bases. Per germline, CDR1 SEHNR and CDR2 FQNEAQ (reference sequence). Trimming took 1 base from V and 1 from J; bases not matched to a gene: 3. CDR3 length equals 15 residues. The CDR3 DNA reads TGTGCCAGCAGCTTAGACAGGGGCGGCCAAGAGACCCAGTACTTC. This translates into CASSLDRGGQETQYF.

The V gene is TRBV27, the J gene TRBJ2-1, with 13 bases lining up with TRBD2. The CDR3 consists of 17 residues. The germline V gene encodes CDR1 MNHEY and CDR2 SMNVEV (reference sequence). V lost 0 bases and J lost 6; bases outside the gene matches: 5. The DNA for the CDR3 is TGTGCCAGCAGTTTATCCCCACGACTAGCGGGGGGCAATGAGCAGTTCTTC. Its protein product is CASSLSPRLAGGNEQFF.

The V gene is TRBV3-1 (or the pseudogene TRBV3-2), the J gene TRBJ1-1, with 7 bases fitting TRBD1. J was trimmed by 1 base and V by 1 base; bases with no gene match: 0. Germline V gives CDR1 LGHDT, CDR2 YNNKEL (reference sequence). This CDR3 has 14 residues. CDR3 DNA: TGTGCCAGCAGCCAAGGACAGGGGAACACTGAAGCTTTCTTT. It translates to CASSQGQGNTEAFF.

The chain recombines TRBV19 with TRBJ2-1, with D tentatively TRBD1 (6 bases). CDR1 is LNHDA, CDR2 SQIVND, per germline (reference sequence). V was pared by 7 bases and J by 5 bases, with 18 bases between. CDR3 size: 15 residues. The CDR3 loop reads CASTRQDSSNNEQFF. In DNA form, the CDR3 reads TGTGCCAGTACCCGACAGGATAGCAGCAACAATGAGCAGTTCTTC.

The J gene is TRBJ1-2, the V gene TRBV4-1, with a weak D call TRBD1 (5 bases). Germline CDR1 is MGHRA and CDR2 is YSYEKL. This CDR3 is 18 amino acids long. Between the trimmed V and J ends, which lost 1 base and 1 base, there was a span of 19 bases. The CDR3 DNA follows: TGCGCCAGCAGCCAAGTTTTCAAGGGGCCAATATTTAACTATGGCTACACCTTC. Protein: CASSQVFKGPIFNYGYTF.

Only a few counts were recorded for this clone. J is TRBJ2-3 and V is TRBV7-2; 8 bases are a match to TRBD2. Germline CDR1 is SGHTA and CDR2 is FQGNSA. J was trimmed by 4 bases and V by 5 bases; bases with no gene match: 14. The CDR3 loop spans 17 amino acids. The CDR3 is CASSRRGTRGGADTQYF. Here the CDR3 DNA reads TGTGCCAGCAGCCGGCGAGGGACTAGAGGTGGGGCAGATACGCAGTATTTT.

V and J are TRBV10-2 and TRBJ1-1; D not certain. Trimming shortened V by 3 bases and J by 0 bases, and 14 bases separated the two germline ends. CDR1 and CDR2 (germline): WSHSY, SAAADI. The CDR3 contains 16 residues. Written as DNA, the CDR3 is TGCGCCAGCAGTGATGTCAGGCTTACTGTGAACACTGAAGCTTTCTTT. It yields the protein CASSDVRLTVNTEAFF.

CDR3 nucleotide sequence: TGTGCCAGCAGTTATTCCCTGGGGCCGTTGAACACTGAAGCTTTCTTT. Translated, it gives CASSYSLGPLNTEAFF. The chain employs TRBV27 and TRBJ1-1; D may be TRBD1 (5 bases). Trimming pared 4 bases from V and 0 bases from J, leaving 15 bases between. The germline CDR1 and CDR2 sequences are MNHEY and SMNVEV (reference sequence). The CDR3 is made up of 16 amino acids.

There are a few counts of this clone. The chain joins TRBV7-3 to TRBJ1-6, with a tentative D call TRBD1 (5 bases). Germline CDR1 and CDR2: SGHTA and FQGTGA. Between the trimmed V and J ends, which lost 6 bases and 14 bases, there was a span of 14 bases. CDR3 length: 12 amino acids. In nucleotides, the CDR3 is TGTGCCAGCAGGGAGTCCGGGGGGACCCTCCACTTT. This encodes CASRESGGTLHF. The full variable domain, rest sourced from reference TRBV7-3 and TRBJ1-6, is GAGVSQTPSNKVTEKGKYVELRCDPISGHTALYWYRQSLGQGPEFLIYFQGTGAADDSGLPNDRFFAVRPEGSVSTLKIQRTERGDSAVYLCASRESGGTLHFGNGTRLTVT.

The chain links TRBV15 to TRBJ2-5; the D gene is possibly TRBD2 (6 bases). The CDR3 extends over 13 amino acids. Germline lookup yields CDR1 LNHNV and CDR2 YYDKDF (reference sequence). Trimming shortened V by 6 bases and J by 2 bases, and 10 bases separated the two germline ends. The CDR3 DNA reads TGTGCCACCAGGGGGGGTGTGCAAGAGACCCAGTACTTC. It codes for CATRGGVQETQYF.

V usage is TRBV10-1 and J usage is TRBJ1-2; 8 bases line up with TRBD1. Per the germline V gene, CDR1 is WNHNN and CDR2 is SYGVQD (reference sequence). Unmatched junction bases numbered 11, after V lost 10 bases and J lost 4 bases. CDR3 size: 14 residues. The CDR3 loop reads CAIRNRGKTYGYTF. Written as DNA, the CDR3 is TGCGCCATCAGGAACAGGGGGAAGACCTATGGCTACACCTTC.

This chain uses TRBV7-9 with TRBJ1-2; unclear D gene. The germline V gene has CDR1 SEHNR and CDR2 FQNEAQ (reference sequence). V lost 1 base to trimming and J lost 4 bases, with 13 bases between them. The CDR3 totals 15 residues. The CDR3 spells CASSLVGSPTYGYTF. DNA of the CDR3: TGTGCCAGCAGCTTAGTGGGCAGCCCGACCTATGGCTACACCTTC.

The CDR3 DNA reads as TGTGCCACTACAGGGTTTGAACACGAAAAACTGTTTTTT. Translating it yields CATTGFEHEKLFF. This chain uses TRBV24-1 with TRBJ1-4, with D possibly TRBD1 on 6 matching bases. The ends were cut back, 10 bases at V and 8 bases at J, with 16 bases in the middle. Germline lookup yields CDR1 KGHDR and CDR2 SFDVKD. This CDR3 is built from 13 residues.